These 12 T cell receptor beta chains were sequenced from one sample in a study of blood T cell repertoires in COVID-19. Profiled with immunoSEQ multiplex PCR; TCRdb holds only in-frame clones, not every one. The top ten clones hold more than 5% of a sample with 120,000 to 150,000 clones, over 80% of them seen once. The sequenced material came from PBMCs or T cells enriched from blood (not recorded which). The receptors originated from a woman aged 40 to 50 who had recovered from COVID-19.

The chain recombines TRBV6-6 with TRBJ1-1, with 7 bases aligning to TRBD1. Germline-derived CDR1 and CDR2 are MNHNY and SVGAGI (reference sequence). The CDR3 is made up of 15 amino acids. V dropped 0 bases and J dropped 1; count of bases not matched to a gene: 2. The CDR3 sequence: CASSYSTGSNTEAFF. CDR3 sequence (DNA): TGTGCCAGCAGTTACTCGACAGGGTCGAACACTGAAGCTTTCTTT.

The V and J genes are TRBV7-8 and TRBJ2-5; 11 bases are shared with TRBD2. CDR3 length: 15 residues. From germline, CDR1 is SGHVS and CDR2 FQNEAQ. V trimming: 5 bases; J trimming: 3 bases; junction bases outside the gene matches: 5. CDR3 nucleotides: TGTGCCAGCAGCCCCCCGGGACTAGCGGAAGAGACCCAGTACTTC. This sequence encodes CASSPPGLAEETQYF.

The CDR3: CASSLWDSPSYEQYF. In DNA form, the CDR3 reads TGTGCCAGCAGCTTATGGGACTCCCCCTCCTACGAGCAGTACTTC. The chain couples TRBV7-9 to TRBJ2-7, with D maybe TRBD2 (6 bases). V gave up 2 bases and J gave up 0 bases, with 11 bases separating them. Per germline, CDR1 SEHNR and CDR2 FQNEAQ (reference sequence). This CDR3 has 15 residues.

This clone was counted ten times or more. The chain uses TRBV5-1 and TRBJ1-1; 7 positions match TRBD1. V was clipped by 0 bases and J by 6 bases; unmatched bases: 2. The V gene's germline CDR1 is SGHRS and CDR2 YFSETQ. The length of the CDR3 is 13 residues. CDR3 in amino acids: CASSLGQGAEAFF. CDR3 coding DNA: TGCGCCAGCAGCTTGGGTCAGGGGGCTGAAGCTTTCTTT.

This chain connects TRBV1 to TRBJ2-1; the table assigns TRBD2, which was not confirmed against the DNA. TRBV1 is given as a pseudogene. This CDR3 is built from 17 residues. CDR3 sequence: CTSSQDSSGAHYNEQFF. CDR3 nucleotides: TGCACCAGCAGCCAAGATAGTTCGGGAGCGCACTACAATGAGCAGTTCTTC.

This clone was observed once. CDR3 sequence: CASSSAGGWSYNEQFF. The CDR3 DNA follows: TGCGCCAGCAGCTCAGCGGGAGGGTGGTCCTACAATGAGCAGTTCTTC. The gene calls are TRBV5-1 and TRBJ2-1; TRBD2 agrees at 10 bases. Germline loops: CDR1 SGHRS, CDR2 YFSETQ. CDR3 length: 16 amino acids. J gave up 1 base and V 3 bases, and 4 bases lay outside the gene matches.

Regarding this clone: The junction departs from germline at one end; a sequencing error may be responsible. The chain combines TRBV7-7 with TRBJ2-1; TRBD1 matches 12 bases. The length of the CDR3 is 17 residues. Per germline, CDR1 SSHAT and CDR2 FNYEAQ (reference sequence). CDR3 in amino acids: CASSLGTGGGVYNEQFF. CDR3 nucleotide sequence: TGTGCTAGCAGCTTAGGGACAGGGGGCGGCGTCTACAATGAGCAGTTCTTC.

The chain has TRBV6-4 and TRBJ2-3, with D maybe TRBD2 (6 bases). The germline V and J ends were trimmed by 3 bases and 2 bases, with 21 bases remaining between them. The CDR3 consists of 18 residues. The V gene's germline CDR1 is MRHNA and CDR2 SNTAGT. CDR3 bases: TGTGCCAGCAGTGAAAAGTGGGTATTAGCGGAGGACACAGATACGCAGTATTTT. Its protein is CASSEKWVLAEDTDTQYF.

This sequence joins TRBV21-1 and TRBJ1-5; the table's D gene call, TRBD1, was not cross checked with the DNA. TRBV21-1 is designated a pseudogene. This CDR3 is 14 amino acids long. The CDR3 reads CASPSRGLHQPQHF. The DNA of the CDR3 is TGTGCCAGCCCCTCCAGGGGATTGCATCAGCCCCAGCATTTT.

This clone was seen more than once but under ten times. CDR3 protein: CASSHPTAGEDIQYF. As DNA, the CDR3 is TGTGCCAGCAGCCATCCGACTGCCGGAGAGGACATTCAGTACTTC. The V call is TRBV3-1 (or the pseudogene TRBV3-2), the J call TRBJ2-4; D call uncertain. Germline V gene data show CDR1 as LGHDT and CDR2 as YNNKEL (reference sequence). This CDR3 has 15 amino acids. Trimming left V 3 bases short and J 8 bases short, with 17 bases between.

The gene calls are TRBV30 and TRBJ2-2; TRBD2 agrees at 8 bases. The CDR3 length is 14 residues. The V gene end was trimmed by 3 bases and the J gene end by 6 bases; junction bases not matched to a gene: 6. The germline CDR1 and CDR2 sequences are GTSNPN and SVGIG (reference sequence). The CDR3, as DNA: TGTGCCTGGAGGTCGGGGGGGGCCCCCGGGGAGCTGTTTTTT. Its protein product is CAWRSGGAPGELFF.

The CDR3 spells CASSLAGQTEAFF. The CDR3 DNA follows: TGTGCCAGCAGCTTAGCGGGACAAACTGAAGCTTTCTTT. The genes are TRBV7-8 and TRBJ1-1, with a tentative D call TRBD1 (6 bases). Looked up from germline, CDR1 is SGHVS and CDR2 is FQNEAQ. The CDR3 has 13 amino acids. Trimming shortened V by 0 bases and J by 5 bases, and 7 bases separated the two germline ends.